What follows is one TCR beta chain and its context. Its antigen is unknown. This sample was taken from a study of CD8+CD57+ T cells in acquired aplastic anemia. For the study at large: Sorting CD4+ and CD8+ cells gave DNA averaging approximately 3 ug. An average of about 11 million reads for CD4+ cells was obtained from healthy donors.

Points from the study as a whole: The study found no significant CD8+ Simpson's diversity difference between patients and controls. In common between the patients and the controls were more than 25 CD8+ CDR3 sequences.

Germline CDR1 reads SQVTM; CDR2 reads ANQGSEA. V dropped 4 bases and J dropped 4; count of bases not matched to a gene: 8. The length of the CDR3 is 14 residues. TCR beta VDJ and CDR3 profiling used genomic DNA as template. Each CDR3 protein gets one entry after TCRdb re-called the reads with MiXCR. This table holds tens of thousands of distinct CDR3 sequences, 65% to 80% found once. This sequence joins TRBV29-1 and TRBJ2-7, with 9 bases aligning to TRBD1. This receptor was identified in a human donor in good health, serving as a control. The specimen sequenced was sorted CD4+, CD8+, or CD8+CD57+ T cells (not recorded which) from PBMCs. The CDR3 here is CSVVDGTGPYEQYF. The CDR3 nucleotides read TGCAGCGTTGTTGACGGGACAGGGCCGTACGAGCAGTACTTC.